This is a list of T cell receptor beta chains from one sample in a study of post-analysis software for immune sequencing data. From the PCR reads, TCRdb called clonotypes with MiXCR, one entry per CDR3 protein. The sample holds more than 500,000 distinct CDR3 sequences, around 31% seen once. The sample was blood. These receptors were taken from a girl aged 2-17 years with multiple sclerosis. Each CDR3 is given with its conserved first and last residue. The D gene is left open where the match is weak. Size is stated for part of the rows, as once, few or many counts, or as a class when the clone is expanded.

J gene	V gene	D gene	clone size	CDR3 DNA	CDR3 protein
TRBJ2-5	TRBV2	-	-	TGTGCCAGCAGGAACAGGGTATCGGAGACCCAGTACTTC	CASRNRVSETQYF
TRBJ1-2	TRBV3-1	-	-	TGTGCCAGCAGCCATGACAGCAGCTATGGCTACACCTTC	CASSHDSSYGYTF
TRBJ1-5	TRBV7-2	TRBD1	-	TGTGCCAGCAGCCCTCAGGGGGGGTTGGGTCAGCCCCAGCATTTT	CASSPQGGLGQPQHF
TRBJ2-1	TRBV15	-	few	TGTGCCACCAGCATAATCTGGGAGAATGAGCAGTTCTTC	CATSIIWENEQFF
TRBJ2-7	TRBV4-2	TRBD2	-	TGTGCCAGCAGCCAAGATCGCGGGGGGCTCTACGAGCAGTACTTC	CASSQDRGGLYEQYF
TRBJ1-1	TRBV5-1	TRBD1	-	TGCGCCAGCAGCTTGTTCCCGGGGACAGACACTGAAGCTTTCTTT	CASSLFPGTDTEAFF
TRBJ2-7	TRBV6-1	-	-	TGTGCCAGCAGGGAACCGGGAACTTACTACGAGCAGTACTTC	CASREPGTYYEQYF
TRBJ1-5	TRBV5-1	-	-	TGCGCCAGCAGCTTGGATGGAGCGAATCAGCCCCAGCATTTT	CASSLDGANQPQHF
TRBJ2-4	TRBV6-1	-	-	TGTGCCAGCAATTGGCCAGATAGCTGGGCCAAAAACATTCAGTACTTC	CASNWPDSWAKNIQYF
TRBJ2-5	TRBV6-5	-	few	TGTGCCACCAGTCGCGGGGAGACCCAGTACTTC	CATSRGETQYF
TRBJ1-1	TRBV7-8	-	-	TGTGCCAGCAGCTTAGCAGGGCGTTCGGGCACTGAAGCTTTCTTT	CASSLAGRSGTEAFF
TRBJ2-7	TRBV7-2	-	few	TGTGTCAGCAGCTTTAGCCAGGATGGCTACGAGCAGTACTTC	CVSSFSQDGYEQYF
TRBJ2-7	TRBV6-5	TRBD2	-	TGTGCCAGCAGTTACACCCTACTAGCGGGGGGCCGAGATTACTACGAGCAGTACTTC	CASSYTLLAGGRDYYEQYF
TRBJ2-3	TRBV20-1	-	-	TGCAGTGCTAGAGAGATACTCCAGTGGGCAGATACGCAGTATTTT	CSAREILQWADTQYF
TRBJ2-5	TRBV5-1	-	-	TGCGCCAGCAGTATCTCCGGAAAACAAGAGACCCAGTACTTC	CASSISGKQETQYF
TRBJ2-5	TRBV11-3	-	-	TGTGCCAGCAGTCGGACGGTAAGCTCCTACAATGAGCAGTACTTC	CASSRTVSSYNEQYF
TRBJ2-3	TRBV25-1	TRBD2	-	TGTGCCAGCAGTGAAATCCCTCCCCTAGCGGGGGGCCCGGATACGCAGTATTTT	CASSEIPPLAGGPDTQYF
TRBJ1-2	TRBV12-3/TRBV12-4	TRBD1	-	TGTGCCAGCAGTCCCGAGGGGACAGATCTAATCTATGGCTACACCTTC	CASSPEGTDLIYGYTF
TRBJ1-2	TRBV5-6	TRBD1	-	TGTGCCAGCAGCTTCACAGGGGGCGTGTATGGCTACACCTTC	CASSFTGGVYGYTF
TRBJ2-3	TRBV7-9	TRBD2	few	TGTGCCAGCAGCCCCCTCTTGGGACTAGAAAGCACAGATACGCAGTATTTT	CASSPLLGLESTDTQYF
TRBJ2-7	TRBV5-6	-	once	TGTGCCAGCAGCCCGGTTGGGGGGATCCACGAGCAGTACTTC	CASSPVGGIHEQYF
TRBJ2-1	TRBV15	-	-	TGTGCCACCAGCAGAGCTCTAGATATTGGTCAGTTCAATGAGCAGTTCTTC	CATSRALDIGQFNEQFF
TRBJ2-3	TRBV20-1	-	-	TGCAGTGCGGCCCCCTCATGGGGAGATACGCAGTATTTT	CSAAPSWGDTQYF
TRBJ2-2	TRBV5-1	TRBD2	-	TGCGCCAGCAGCTTGATAGCGGGGGACACCGGGGAGCTGTTTTTT	CASSLIAGDTGELFF
TRBJ2-3	TRBV7-9	TRBD2	few	TGTGCCAGCAGCTTATCTAGCGGGGGAGATAGCACAGATACGCAGTATTTT	CASSLSSGGDSTDTQYF
TRBJ2-7	TRBV5-1	TRBD1	-	TGCGCCAGCAGCCATTGGTTCACCGGGACAGGACCATCCTACGAGCAGTACTTC	CASSHWFTGTGPSYEQYF
TRBJ2-5	TRBV20-1	-	-	TGCAGTGCGAGGGCAAGGTACCAAGAGACCCAGTACTTC	CSARARYQETQYF
TRBJ1-2	TRBV15	-	-	TGTGCCACCAGCACCCCCTCACCCGGGACACCAATCTATGGCTACACCTTC	CATSTPSPGTPIYGYTF
TRBJ2-7	TRBV5-1	TRBD1	-	TGCGCCAGCAGGCCCTCCCGGGACAGCTCCTACGAGCAGTACTTC	CASRPSRDSSYEQYF
TRBJ1-5	TRBV6-2/TRBV6-3	-	-	TGTGCCAGCAGTCCCGGGCCCGATAGCAATCAGCCCCAGCATTTT	CASSPGPDSNQPQHF
TRBJ1-2	TRBV6-5	TRBD1	-	TGTGCCAGCACCCGGGACAGCGCGGACTATGGCTACACCTTC	CASTRDSADYGYTF
TRBJ2-1	TRBV6-2/TRBV6-3	TRBD2	few	TGTGCCAGCAGTTACTCGAGTCTTGCGGGGGGCTCCTACAATGAGCAGTTCTTC	CASSYSSLAGGSYNEQFF
TRBJ2-3	TRBV14	-	once	TGTGCCAGCAGCCAAGGCCCCCGGTCAGAGGCAGATACGCAGTATTTT	CASSQGPRSEADTQYF
TRBJ2-7	TRBV10-3	-	few	TGTGCCATCAGTGATGTGTCCCGGTACGAGCAGTACTTC	CAISDVSRYEQYF
TRBJ2-6	TRBV7-2	-	few	TGTGCCAGCAGCTTATTAGGGGGGTCTGGGGCCAACGTCCTGACTTTC	CASSLLGGSGANVLTF
TRBJ1-2	TRBV20-1	-	-	TGCAGTGCTAGAGTTTCGAATAGGGTCCACGTCTATGGCTACACCTTC	CSARVSNRVHVYGYTF
TRBJ1-1	TRBV7-9	-	-	TGTGCCAGCAGCTTTGGGGGGATCCCTGAAGCTTTCTTT	CASSFGGIPEAFF
TRBJ2-7	TRBV5-1	-	-	TGCGCCAGCAGCTTGCGGCCGGGGACGGACTACGAGCAGTACTTC	CASSLRPGTDYEQYF
TRBJ1-5	TRBV7-9	-	-	TGTGCCAGCAGCTTAGACAGGGAGAATCAGCCCCAGCATTTT	CASSLDRENQPQHF
TRBJ1-2	TRBV6-5	TRBD1	-	TGTGCCAGCAGTTACGACAGGGTTAACTATGGCTACACCTTC	CASSYDRVNYGYTF
TRBJ1-2	TRBV24-1	TRBD1	-	TGTGCCACCAGTGATCCTGCGACAGGGAACTATGGCTACACCTTC	CATSDPATGNYGYTF
TRBJ1-2	TRBV3-1	-	few	TGTGCCAGCAGCCAAGATCTCAATAACTATGGCTACACCTTC	CASSQDLNNYGYTF
TRBJ2-7	TRBV18	TRBD1	-	TGTGCCAGCTCAGGGACAGCCCTCCTTGGCGAGCAGTACTTC	CASSGTALLGEQYF
TRBJ2-7	TRBV12-3/TRBV12-4	TRBD1	few	TGTGCCAGCACTGGACAGGGCTACGAGCAGTACTTC	CASTGQGYEQYF
TRBJ2-5	TRBV24-1	TRBD1	few	TGTGCCACCAGTGAAGCAGGGGGTCTCCAAGAGACCCAGTACTTC	CATSEAGGLQETQYF
TRBJ2-1	TRBV10-1	TRBD2	-	TGCGCCAACAGCCGACTAGCGGGGGGCCTCAGCTCCTACAATGAGCAGTTCTTC	CANSRLAGGLSSYNEQFF
TRBJ2-5	TRBV20-1	TRBD2	few	TGCAGTGCTCGTTGGCAGGCTAGCGGGGGCCAAGATACCCAGTACTTC	CSARWQASGGQDTQYF
TRBJ2-6	TRBV3-1	-	few	TGTGCCAGCAGCCCAGGGTTCTCTGGGGCCAACGTCCTGACTTTC	CASSPGFSGANVLTF
TRBJ1-2	TRBV4-1	TRBD1	-	TGCGCCAGCAGATCCTTGGGTGGGGACAGTTCCTTTGGCTACACCTTC	CASRSLGGDSSFGYTF
TRBJ2-7	TRBV5-5	-	-	TGTGCCAGCAGCTTGTCAGACCAAGGGCAGTACTTC	CASSLSDQGQYF
TRBJ2-3	TRBV5-1	TRBD1	-	TGCGCCAGCAGCTCCTGGACAGGGGGCGTTGTAGGGACAGATACGCAGTATTTT	CASSSWTGGVVGTDTQYF
TRBJ2-3	TRBV7-7	-	-	TGTGCCAGCAGCTTAGCGCGGGACAGCCAGCAGTATTTT	CASSLARDSQQYF
TRBJ2-5	TRBV5-1	TRBD1	few	TGCGCCAGCAGCTTCCGCGGACAGGCGGCCCAAGAGACCCAGTACTTC	CASSFRGQAAQETQYF
TRBJ1-5	TRBV12-3/TRBV12-4	-	-	TGTGCCAGCAGTTTGTACGGGGGGCAGGGGCAGCCCCAGCATTTT	CASSLYGGQGQPQHF